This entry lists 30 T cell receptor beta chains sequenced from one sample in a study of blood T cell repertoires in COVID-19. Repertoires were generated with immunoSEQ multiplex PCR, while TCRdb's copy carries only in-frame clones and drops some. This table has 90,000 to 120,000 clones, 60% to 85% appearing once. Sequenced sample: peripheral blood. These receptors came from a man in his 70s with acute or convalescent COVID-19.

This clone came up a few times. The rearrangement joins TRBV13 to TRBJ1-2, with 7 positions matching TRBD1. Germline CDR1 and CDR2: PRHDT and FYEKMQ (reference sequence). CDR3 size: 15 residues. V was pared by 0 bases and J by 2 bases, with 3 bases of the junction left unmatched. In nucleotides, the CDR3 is TGTGCCAGCAGCTTAGGGCCAGGGGGGAACTATGGCTACACCTTC. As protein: CASSLGPGGNYGYTF.

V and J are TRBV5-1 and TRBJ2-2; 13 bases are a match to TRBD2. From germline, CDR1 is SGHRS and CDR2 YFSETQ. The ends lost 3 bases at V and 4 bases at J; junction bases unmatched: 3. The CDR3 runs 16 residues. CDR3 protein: CASSSGLAGVTGELFF. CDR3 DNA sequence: TGCGCCAGCAGCTCCGGACTAGCGGGGGTCACCGGGGAGCTGTTTTTT.

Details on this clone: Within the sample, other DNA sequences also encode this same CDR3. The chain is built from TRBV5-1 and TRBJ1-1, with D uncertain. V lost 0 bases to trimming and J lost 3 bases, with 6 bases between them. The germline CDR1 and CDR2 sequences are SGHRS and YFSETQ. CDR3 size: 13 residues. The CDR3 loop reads CASSLAGDTEAFF. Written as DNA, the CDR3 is TGCGCCAGCAGCTTGGCAGGTGACACTGAAGCTTTCTTT. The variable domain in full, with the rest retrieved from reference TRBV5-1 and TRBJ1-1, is KAGVTQTPRYLIKTRGQQVTLSCSPISGHRSVSWYQQTPGQGLQFLFEYFSETQRNKGNFPGRFSGRQFSNSRSEMNVSTLELGDSALYLCASSLAGDTEAFFGQGTRLTVV.

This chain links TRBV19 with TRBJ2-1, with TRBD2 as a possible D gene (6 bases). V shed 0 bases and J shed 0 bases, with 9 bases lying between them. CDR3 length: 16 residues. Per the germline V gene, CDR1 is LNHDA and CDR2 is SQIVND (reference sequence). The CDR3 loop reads CASSIERGSSYNEQFF. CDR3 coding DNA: TGTGCCAGTAGTATAGAACGGGGGAGCTCCTACAATGAGCAGTTCTTC.

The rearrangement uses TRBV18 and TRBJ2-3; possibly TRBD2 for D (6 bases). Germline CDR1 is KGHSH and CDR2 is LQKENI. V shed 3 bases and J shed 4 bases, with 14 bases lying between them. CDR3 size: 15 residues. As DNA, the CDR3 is TGTGCCAGCTCACCGGAGCCCTGGAGGGCAGATACGCAGTATTTT. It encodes CASSPEPWRADTQYF.

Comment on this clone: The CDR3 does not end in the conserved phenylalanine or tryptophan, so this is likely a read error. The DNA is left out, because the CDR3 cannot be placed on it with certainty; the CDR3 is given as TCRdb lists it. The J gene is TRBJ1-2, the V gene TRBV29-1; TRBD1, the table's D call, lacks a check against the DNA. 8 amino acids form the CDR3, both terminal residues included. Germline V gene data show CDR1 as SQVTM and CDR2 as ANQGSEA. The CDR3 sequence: CSEDGRGD.

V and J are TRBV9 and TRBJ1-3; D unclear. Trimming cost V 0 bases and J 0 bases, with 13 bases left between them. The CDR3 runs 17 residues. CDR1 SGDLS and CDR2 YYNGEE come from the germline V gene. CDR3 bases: TGTGCCAGCAGCGTAGATAGTTGGAGCAACTCTGGAAACACCATATATTTT. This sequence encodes CASSVDSWSNSGNTIYF.

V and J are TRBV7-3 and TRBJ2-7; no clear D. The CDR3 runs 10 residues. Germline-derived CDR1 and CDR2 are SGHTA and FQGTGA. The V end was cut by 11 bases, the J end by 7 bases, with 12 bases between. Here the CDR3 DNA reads TGTGCCCCCCGGTCGGTAGAGCAGTACTTC. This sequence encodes CAPRSVEQYF.

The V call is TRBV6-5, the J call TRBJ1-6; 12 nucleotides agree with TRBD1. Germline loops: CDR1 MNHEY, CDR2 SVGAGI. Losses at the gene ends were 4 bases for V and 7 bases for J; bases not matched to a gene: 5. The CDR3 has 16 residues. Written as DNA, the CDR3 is TGTGCCAGCAGTTGGGGACAGGGGGCGCGGAATTCACCCCTCCACTTT. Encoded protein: CASSWGQGARNSPLHF.

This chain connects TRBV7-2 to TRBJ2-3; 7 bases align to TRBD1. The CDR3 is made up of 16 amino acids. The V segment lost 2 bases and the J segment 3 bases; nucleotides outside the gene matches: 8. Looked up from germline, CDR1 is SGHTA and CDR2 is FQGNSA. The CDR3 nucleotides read TGTGCCAGCAGCTTACGTGTAGGGGGCAGGACAGATACGCAGTATTTT. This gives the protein CASSLRVGGRTDTQYF.

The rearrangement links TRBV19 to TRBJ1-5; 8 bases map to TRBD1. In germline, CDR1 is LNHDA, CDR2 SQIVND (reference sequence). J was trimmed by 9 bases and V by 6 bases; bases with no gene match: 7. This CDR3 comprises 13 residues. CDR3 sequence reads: CASSLTTGGPQHF. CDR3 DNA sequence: TGTGCCAGTAGCCTAACTACAGGGGGGCCCCAGCATTTT.

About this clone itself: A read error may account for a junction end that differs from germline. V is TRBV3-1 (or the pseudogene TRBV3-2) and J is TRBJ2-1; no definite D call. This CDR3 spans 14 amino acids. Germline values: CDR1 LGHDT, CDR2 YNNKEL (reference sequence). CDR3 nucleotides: TGTGCCAGTAGCCAAGATATAGTCGTCAATGAGCAGTTCTTC. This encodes CASSQDIVVNEQFF.

In nucleotides, the CDR3 is TGTGCCAGCAGACTACAGGGTAATGAAAAACTGTTTTTT. Its protein product is CASRLQGNEKLFF. The chain employs TRBV12-3 or TRBV12-4 and TRBJ1-4; D is possibly TRBD1 (6 bases). V was cut by 6 bases and J by 4 bases, with 9 bases left in between. The CDR3 covers 13 residues.

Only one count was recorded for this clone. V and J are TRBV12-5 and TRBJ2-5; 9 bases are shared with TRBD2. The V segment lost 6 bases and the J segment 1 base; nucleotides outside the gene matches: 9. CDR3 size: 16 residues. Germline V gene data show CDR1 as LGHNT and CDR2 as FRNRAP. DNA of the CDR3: TGTGCTAGTGGCTCCGGCGGGGGGGAAATCCAAGAGACCCAGTACTTC. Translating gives CASGSGGGEIQETQYF.

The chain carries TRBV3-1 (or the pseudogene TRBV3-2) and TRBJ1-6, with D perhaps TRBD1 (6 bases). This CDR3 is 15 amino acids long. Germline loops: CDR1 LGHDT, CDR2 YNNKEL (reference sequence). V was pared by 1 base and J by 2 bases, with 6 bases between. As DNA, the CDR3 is TGTGCCAGCAGCCAAGGGGGGCCCTATAATTCACCCCTCCACTTT. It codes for CASSQGGPYNSPLHF.

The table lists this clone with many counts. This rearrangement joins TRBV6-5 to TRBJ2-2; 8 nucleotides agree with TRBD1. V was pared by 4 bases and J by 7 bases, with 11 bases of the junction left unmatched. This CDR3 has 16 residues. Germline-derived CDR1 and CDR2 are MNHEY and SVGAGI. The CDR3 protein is CASSFDDRGEGGELFF. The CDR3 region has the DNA TGTGCCAGCAGTTTCGACGACAGGGGAGAAGGCGGGGAGCTGTTTTTT.

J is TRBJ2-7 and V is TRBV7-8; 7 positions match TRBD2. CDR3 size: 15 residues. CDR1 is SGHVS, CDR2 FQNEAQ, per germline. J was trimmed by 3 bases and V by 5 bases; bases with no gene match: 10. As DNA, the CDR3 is TGTGCCAGCAGCCAGAGCCGGGACTACCACTACGAGCAGTACTTC. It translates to CASSQSRDYHYEQYF.

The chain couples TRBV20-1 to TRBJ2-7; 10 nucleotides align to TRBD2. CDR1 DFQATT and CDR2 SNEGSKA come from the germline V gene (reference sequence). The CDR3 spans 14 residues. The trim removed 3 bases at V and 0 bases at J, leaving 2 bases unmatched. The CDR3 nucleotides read TGCAGTGCTAGTAGCGGGGGGTTCTCCTACGAGCAGTACTTC. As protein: CSASSGGFSYEQYF.

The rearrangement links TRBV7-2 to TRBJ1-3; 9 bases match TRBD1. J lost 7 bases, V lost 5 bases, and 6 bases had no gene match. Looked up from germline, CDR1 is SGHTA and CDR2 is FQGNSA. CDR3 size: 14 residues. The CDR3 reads CASSVTTGGNTIYF. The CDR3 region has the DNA TGTGCCAGCAGCGTCACGACAGGGGGGAACACCATATATTTT.

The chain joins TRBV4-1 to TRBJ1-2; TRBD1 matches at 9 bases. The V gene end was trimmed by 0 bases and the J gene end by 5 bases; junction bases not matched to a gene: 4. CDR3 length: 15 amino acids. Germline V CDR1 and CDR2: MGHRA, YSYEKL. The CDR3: CASSQETGGRYGYTF. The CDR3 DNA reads TGCGCCAGCAGCCAAGAAACAGGGGGCAGGTATGGCTACACCTTC.

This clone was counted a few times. CDR3 amino acids: CATSRERTSPLHF. CDR3 nucleotides: TGTGCCACCAGCAGAGAGCGTACTTCACCCCTCCACTTT. The chain links TRBV15 to TRBJ1-6; D gene unclear. V shed 0 bases and J shed 9 bases, with 6 bases lying between them. CDR3 length: 13 residues. From germline, CDR1 is LNHNV and CDR2 YYDKDF (reference sequence).

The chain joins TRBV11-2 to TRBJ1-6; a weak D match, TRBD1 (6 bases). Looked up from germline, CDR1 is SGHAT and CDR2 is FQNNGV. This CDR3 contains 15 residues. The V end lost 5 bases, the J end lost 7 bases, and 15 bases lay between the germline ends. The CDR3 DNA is TGTGCCAGCAGCATTCAGGGGACCTTGAATTCACCCCTCCACTTT. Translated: CASSIQGTLNSPLHF. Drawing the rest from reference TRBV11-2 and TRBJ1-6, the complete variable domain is EAGVAQSPRYKIIEKRQSVAFWCNPISGHATLYWYQQILGQGPKLLIQFQNNGVVDDSQLPKDRFSAERLKGVDSTLKIQPAKLEDSAVYLCASSIQGTLNSPLHFGNGTRLTVT.

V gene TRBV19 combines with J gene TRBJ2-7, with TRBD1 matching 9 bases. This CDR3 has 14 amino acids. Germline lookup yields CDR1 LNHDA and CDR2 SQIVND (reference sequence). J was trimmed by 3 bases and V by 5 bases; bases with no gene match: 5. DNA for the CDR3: TGTGCCAGTAGTCCTCGACAGGGGGTCTACGAGCAGTACTTC. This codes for CASSPRQGVYEQYF.

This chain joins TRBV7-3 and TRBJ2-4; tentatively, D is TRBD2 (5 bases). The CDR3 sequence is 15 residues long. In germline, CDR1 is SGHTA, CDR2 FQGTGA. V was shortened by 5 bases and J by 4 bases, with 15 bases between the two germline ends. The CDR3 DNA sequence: TGTGCCAGCAGCCCCACCTCCACGGGGAAAAACATTCAGTACTTC. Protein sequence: CASSPTSTGKNIQYF. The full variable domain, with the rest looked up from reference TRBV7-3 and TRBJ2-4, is GAGVSQTPSNKVTEKGKYVELRCDPISGHTALYWYRQSLGQGPEFLIYFQGTGAADDSGLPNDRFFAVRPEGSVSTLKIQRTERGDSAVYLCASSPTSTGKNIQYFGAGTRLSVL.

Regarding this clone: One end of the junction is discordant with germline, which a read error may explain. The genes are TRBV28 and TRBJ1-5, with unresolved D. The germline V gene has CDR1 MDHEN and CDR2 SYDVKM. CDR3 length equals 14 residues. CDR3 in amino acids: CASSPNSGAQAQHF. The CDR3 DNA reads TGTGCCAGCAGTCCAAACAGCGGCGCTCAGGCCCAGCATTTT.

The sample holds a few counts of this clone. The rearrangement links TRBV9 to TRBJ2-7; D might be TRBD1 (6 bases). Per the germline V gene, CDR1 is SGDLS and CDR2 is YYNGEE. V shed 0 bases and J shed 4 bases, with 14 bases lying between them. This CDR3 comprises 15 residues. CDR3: CASSVDGTSPYEQYF. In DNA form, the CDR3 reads TGTGCCAGCAGCGTAGATGGGACATCCCCTTACGAGCAGTACTTC.

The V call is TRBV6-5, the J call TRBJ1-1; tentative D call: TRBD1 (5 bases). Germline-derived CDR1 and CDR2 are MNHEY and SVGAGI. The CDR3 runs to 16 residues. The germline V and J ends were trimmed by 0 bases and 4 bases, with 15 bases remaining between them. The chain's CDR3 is CASSYSRFDSFTEAFF. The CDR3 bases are TGTGCCAGCAGTTACTCGAGATTCGACAGCTTCACTGAAGCTTTCTTT.

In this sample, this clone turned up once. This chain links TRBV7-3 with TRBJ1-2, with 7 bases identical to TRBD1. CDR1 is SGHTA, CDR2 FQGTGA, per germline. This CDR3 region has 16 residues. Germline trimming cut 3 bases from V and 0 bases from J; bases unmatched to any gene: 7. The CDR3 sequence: CASSLGTDTANYGYTF. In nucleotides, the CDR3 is TGTGCCAGCAGCTTGGGGACAGATACAGCTAACTATGGCTACACCTTC.

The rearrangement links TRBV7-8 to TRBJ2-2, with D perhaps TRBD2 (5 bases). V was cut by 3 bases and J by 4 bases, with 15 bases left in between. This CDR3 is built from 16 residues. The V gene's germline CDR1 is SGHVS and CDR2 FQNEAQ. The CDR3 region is CASSFGVGSGTGELFF. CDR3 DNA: TGTGCCAGCAGCTTTGGTGTTGGCAGCGGCACCGGGGAGCTGTTTTTT.

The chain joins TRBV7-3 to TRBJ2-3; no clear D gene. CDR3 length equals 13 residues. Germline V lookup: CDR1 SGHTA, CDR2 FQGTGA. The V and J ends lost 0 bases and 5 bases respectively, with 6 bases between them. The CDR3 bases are TGTGCCAGCAGCTTAACTGGCGGAGATACGCAGTATTTT. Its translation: CASSLTGGDTQYF.